A single sample is the source of the 26 T cell receptor beta chains below, sequenced in a study of cytotoxic CD8 clonotypes in ibrutinib-treated CLL listed by TCRdb under 2021. What the time point label conveys for this sample: 12 to 13 months on ibrutinib. The library was produced with the immunoSEQ multiplex PCR assay. The source is immuneACCESS, and TCRdb retained only in-frame sequences with V and J called. Part of the clones is not carried over; for the studies checked, unresolved V genes explain less than half of this, and the remainder is unexplained. The sample table contains some 70,000 clones; only one count was recorded for around two thirds of them. Jointly, the top ten make up approximately 6.2% of the sample. The specimen was PBMCs, collected after 12 months of ibrutinib treatment. All receptors come from a human donor with chronic lymphocytic leukemia.

The rearrangement uses TRBV29-1 and TRBJ1-2, with a possible D match to TRBD1 (6 bases). The length of the CDR3 is 14 residues. The V end was cut by 2 bases, the J end by 9 bases, with 19 bases between. Germline V gene lookup returns CDR1 SQVTM and CDR2 ANQGSEA. The CDR3 DNA follows: TGCAGCGTTGAATCCCCATCCGCAGGGGCGAGCTACACCTTC. Amino acids: CSVESPSAGASYTF. The full variable domain, in which reference TRBV29-1 and TRBJ1-2 provide the parts outside the CDR3, is SAVISQKPSRDICQRGTSLTIQCQVDSQVTMMFWYRQQPGQSLTLIATANQGSEATYESGFVIDKFPISRPNLTFSTLTVSNMSPEDSSIYLCSVESPSAGASYTFGSGTRLTVV.

This rearrangement joins TRBV6-5 to TRBJ1-2; D call uncertain. This CDR3 is 15 amino acids long. Trimming removed 2 bases at V and 8 bases at J, with 18 bases between. The germline CDR1 and CDR2 sequences are MNHEY and SVGAGI. As DNA, the CDR3 is TGTGCCAGCAGTTACGACGTGGCAGGCCGGTGGGGCTACACCTTC. Translation gives CASSYDVAGRWGYTF.

The CDR3 region is CASSEESGQGVNTQYF. CDR3 sequence (DNA): TGTGCCAGCAGTGAGGAGTCGGGACAGGGGGTTAATACGCAGTATTTT. This chain links TRBV6-1 with TRBJ2-3, with 11 nucleotides matching TRBD1. The CDR3 loop spans 16 amino acids. Germline V gene sequence: CDR1 MNHNS, CDR2 SASEGT. Trimming at V came to 3 bases and at J to 7 bases, leaving 9 bases not matched to a gene.

The chain employs TRBV6-5 and TRBJ1-4, with D possibly being TRBD1 (5 bases). In germline, CDR1 is MNHEY, CDR2 SVGAGI. CDR3 length equals 16 residues. V shed 2 bases and J shed 5 bases, with 15 bases lying between them. The CDR3 bases are TGTGCCAGCAGTTACGGGACGGGGCCTCCCAATGAAAAACTGTTTTTT. Translating gives CASSYGTGPPNEKLFF.

J is TRBJ1-2 and V is TRBV28; 9 bases are shared with TRBD1. The CDR3 length is 18 residues. The trim removed 3 bases at V and 4 bases at J, leaving 15 bases unmatched. CDR1 MDHEN and CDR2 SYDVKM come from the germline V gene. CDR3 nucleotide sequence: TGTGCCAGCAGTTTCGCTGGGACAGGGCACTACCTCTTCTATGGCTACACCTTC. Translation: CASSFAGTGHYLFYGYTF.

As for this clone: The sample carries other DNA sequences with the same CDR3. CDR3 coding DNA: TGTGCCAGCAGGGAGACAGGAGGAGATACGCAGTATTTT. Its translation: CASRETGGDTQYF. The chain has TRBV6-5 and TRBJ2-3; perhaps TRBD1 as D (6 bases). The CDR3 spans 13 residues. The germline V gene has CDR1 MNHEY and CDR2 SVGAGI. Trimming cost V 6 bases and J 5 bases, with 12 bases left between them.

The rearrangement uses TRBV2 and TRBJ1-1; D may be TRBD1 (5 bases). In germline, CDR1 is SNHLY, CDR2 FYNNEI. This CDR3 region has 15 residues. V was pared by 1 base and J by 2 bases, with 11 bases between. Written as DNA, the CDR3 is TGTGCCAGCAGTGAAGGACAGCCCCTTAACACTGAAGCTTTCTTT. Translated: CASSEGQPLNTEAFF.

The chain employs TRBV7-2 and TRBJ2-7; tentatively, D is TRBD1 (5 bases). The CDR3 covers 18 residues. The germline V and J ends were trimmed by 2 bases and 0 bases, with 20 bases remaining between them. Germline V gene sequence: CDR1 SGHTA, CDR2 FQGNSA. The CDR3 is CASSLRSSEQAYSYEQYF. The CDR3 DNA reads TGTGCCAGCAGCTTAAGATCGAGCGAACAGGCCTACTCCTACGAGCAGTACTTC.

The chain is built from TRBV15 and TRBJ1-5; no definite D call. V was pared by 1 base and J by 5 bases, with 9 bases between. The CDR3 loop spans 14 amino acids. Looked up from germline, CDR1 is LNHNV and CDR2 is YYDKDF (reference sequence). In DNA form, the CDR3 reads TGTGCCACCAGCAGAGGATCCGGGCATCAGCCCCAGCATTTT. It codes for CATSRGSGHQPQHF.

V and J are TRBV18 and TRBJ2-7, with TRBD2 matching 7 bases. From germline, CDR1 is KGHSH and CDR2 LQKENI. The CDR3 has 15 residues. The V segment lost 0 bases and the J segment 5 bases; nucleotides outside the gene matches: 7. CDR3 in amino acids: CASSPPGSGRDEQYF. CDR3 nucleotides: TGTGCCAGCTCACCACCTGGGTCTGGGAGGGACGAGCAGTACTTC.

The chain has TRBV9 and TRBJ2-5; 12 nucleotides align to TRBD2. Looked up from germline, CDR1 is SGDLS and CDR2 is YYNGEE. The CDR3 contains 15 residues. V lost 0 bases to trimming and J lost 4 bases; unmatched junction nucleotides: 1. CDR3 in amino acids: CASSVEGLAGETQYF. For the CDR3, the DNA is TGTGCCAGCAGCGTAGAGGGACTAGCGGGAGAGACCCAGTACTTC.

In this sample, this clone turned up once. This chain joins TRBV4-3 and TRBJ2-3, with D unresolved. V was trimmed by 1 base and J by 1 base, leaving 9 bases between them. This CDR3 is built from 15 residues. Germline assignment: CDR1 LGHNA and CDR2 YSLEER. CDR3 DNA sequence: TGCGCCAGCAGCCAAGTGGGGTATGGCACAGATACGCAGTATTTT. It specifies CASSQVGYGTDTQYF.

For this clone: The same CDR3 is also encoded by other DNA sequences in this sample. The chain is built from TRBV30 and TRBJ2-7; D is uncertain. The V and J ends lost 1 base and 3 bases respectively, with 22 bases between them. The length of the CDR3 is 17 residues. Germline V CDR1 and CDR2: GTSNPN, SVGIG (reference sequence). CDR3 nucleotides: TGTGCCTGGAGTGGGGGTGGGCGACGCTCCCTCTTCTACGAGCAGTACTTC. Translating gives CAWSGGGRRSLFYEQYF. Combining the CDR3 with reference TRBV30 and TRBJ2-7 gives the whole variable domain SQTIHQWPATLVQPVGSPLSLECTVEGTSNPNLYWYRQAAGRGLQLLFYSVGIGQISSEVPQNLSASRPQDRQFILSSKKLLLSDSGFYLCAWSGGGRRSLFYEQYFGPGTRLTVT.

This rearrangement joins TRBV30 to TRBJ1-1; no firm D call. V lost 4 bases, J lost 1 base, and 7 bases lay in between. Germline CDR1 GTSNPN, CDR2 SVGIG (reference sequence). The CDR3 has 12 residues. The CDR3 is CAWIESNTEAFF. CDR3 coding DNA: TGTGCCTGGATAGAGTCGAACACTGAAGCTTTCTTT.

This CDR3 is CAISAGRVDTEAFF. Here the CDR3 DNA reads TGTGCCATCAGTGCCGGCAGGGTGGACACTGAAGCTTTCTTT. This chain uses TRBV10-3 with TRBJ1-1; D possibly corresponds to TRBD1 (5 bases). Trimming shortened V by 4 bases and J by 3 bases, and 12 bases separated the two germline ends. Germline assignment: CDR1 ENHRY and CDR2 SYGVKD. The CDR3 runs to 14 residues.

The chain recombines TRBV27 with TRBJ1-2, with 10 bases aligning to TRBD1. V lost 5 bases, J lost 4 bases, and 10 bases stayed unmatched. The V gene's germline CDR1 is MNHEY and CDR2 SMNVEV (reference sequence). This CDR3 is built from 16 residues. CDR3 loop: CASSLIMTGGAYGYTF. The CDR3 coding sequence is TGTGCCAGCAGTCTAATTATGACAGGGGGCGCCTATGGCTACACCTTC.

This clone turned up a few times. The chain links TRBV18 to TRBJ1-1, with 7 positions matching TRBD1. The germline V gene has CDR1 KGHSH and CDR2 LQKENI. V gave up 1 base and J gave up 3 bases; unmatched junction bases: 5. The CDR3 spans 15 residues. This CDR3 reads CASSPQGRGDTEAFF. The CDR3 DNA sequence: TGTGCCAGCTCACCACAGGGCAGGGGGGACACTGAAGCTTTCTTT. Drawing the rest from reference TRBV18 and TRBJ1-1, the complete variable domain is NAGVMQNPRHLVRRRGQEARLRCSPMKGHSHVYWYRQLPEEGLKFMVYLQKENIIDESGMPKERFSAEFPKEGPSILRIQQVVRGDSAAYFCASSPQGRGDTEAFFGQGTRLTVV.

With respect to this clone: Additional DNA sequences in this sample encode the identical CDR3. The chain carries TRBV4-1 and TRBJ1-2, with D possibly matching TRBD1 (5 bases). Germline assignment: CDR1 MGHRA and CDR2 YSYEKL. V was clipped by 2 bases and J by 8 bases, with 27 bases between them. The CDR3 consists of 18 residues. The CDR3 reads CASSQRTMRGWPKYGYTF. Here the CDR3 DNA reads TGCGCCAGCAGCCAACGGACAATGAGGGGTTGGCCTAAGTACGGCTACACCTTC.

The CDR3 DNA is TGTGCCAGCAGCTTGGCCAGGGGGATCAATGAGCAGTTCTTC. Amino acids: CASSLARGINEQFF. The rearrangement links TRBV5-6 to TRBJ2-1; 7 bases match TRBD1. The V gene end was trimmed by 0 bases and the J gene end by 6 bases; junction bases not matched to a gene: 3. Germline V gene lookup returns CDR1 SGHDT and CDR2 YYEEEE. This CDR3 spans 14 amino acids.

This clone has a handful of counts. In nucleotides, the CDR3 is TGTGCCAGCAGCACCGGAGGGGGAAATTCACCCCTCCACTTT. Translating gives CASSTGGGNSPLHF. The chain is built from TRBV7-3 and TRBJ1-6, with a possible D match to TRBD1 (6 bases). The CDR3 consists of 14 residues. V was clipped by 5 bases and J by 7 bases, with 12 bases between them. CDR1 and CDR2 (germline): SGHTA, FQGTGA.

The rearrangement uses TRBV28 and TRBJ2-7, with 7 bases aligning to TRBD1. The junction had 8 bases not matched to a gene; V was cut back by 6 bases and J by 0 bases. Looked up from germline, CDR1 is MDHEN and CDR2 is SYDVKM. The CDR3 totals 15 residues. The chain's CDR3 is CASRPGTVTSYEQYF. DNA for the CDR3: TGTGCCAGCAGACCCGGGACAGTGACCTCCTACGAGCAGTACTTC.

J is TRBJ2-5 and V is TRBV6-5, with 7 nucleotides matching TRBD1. Trimming at V came to 2 bases and at J to 1 base, leaving 4 bases not matched to a gene. Germline-derived CDR1 and CDR2 are MNHEY and SVGAGI. CDR3 length: 15 residues. The DNA for the CDR3 is TGTGCCAGCAGTTACGCAGGGACAGCCCAAGAGACCCAGTACTTC. Amino acid sequence: CASSYAGTAQETQYF.

The chain joins TRBV7-9 to TRBJ1-4; 9 bases are shared with TRBD1. This CDR3 spans 15 amino acids. Trimming removed 4 bases from V and 8 bases from J; junction bases left unmatched: 8. Germline V gene lookup returns CDR1 SEHNR and CDR2 FQNEAQ (reference sequence). CDR3 DNA sequence: TGTGCCAGCAGCTCGGACAGGGGAAGTTGGGAAAAACTGTTTTTT. It encodes CASSSDRGSWEKLFF.

The chain combines TRBV7-2 with TRBJ2-3; D is ambiguous. The V gene lost 3 bases and the J gene lost 4 bases, with 8 bases spanning the gap. Per germline, CDR1 SGHTA and CDR2 FQGNSA. CDR3 length: 13 amino acids. The DNA for the CDR3 is TGTGCCAGCAGCTTGGACCGGGCAGATACGCAGTATTTT. Its translation: CASSLDRADTQYF.

The chain joins TRBV27 to TRBJ2-3, with a weak D call TRBD2 (6 bases). Germline CDR1 and CDR2: MNHEY and SMNVEV (reference sequence). The germline V and J ends were trimmed by 1 base and 2 bases, with 13 bases remaining between them. This CDR3 has 16 residues. The CDR3 DNA sequence: TGTGCCAGCAGTTTATTCCCGGGGGAATACACAGATACGCAGTATTTT. It specifies CASSLFPGEYTDTQYF.

The rearrangement uses TRBV7-2 and TRBJ2-7; D uncertain. This CDR3 region has 14 residues. The V end lost 5 bases, the J end lost 1 base, and 12 bases lay between the germline ends. Germline V lookup: CDR1 SGHTA, CDR2 FQGNSA. As DNA, the CDR3 is TGTGCCAGCAGCCGAGTTAGGGAATCCTACGAGCAGTACTTC. The encoded protein is CASSRVRESYEQYF.